This T cell receptor beta chain was sequenced in a study of cytomegalovirus exposure and HLA in healthy donors. General study points: The classifier, whose performance was assessed in both the original and validation cohorts, reportedly diagnosed cytomegalovirus status with high specificity and sensitivity.

Nominal health characterized the donors when sampled, though unrecorded immune exposures were likely. This CDR3 has 14 amino acids. Looked up from germline, CDR1 is MDHEN and CDR2 is SYDVKM. Unmatched junction bases numbered 5, after V lost 2 bases and J lost 7 bases. Concerning this clone: Its antigen is currently unknown.

PCR employed 60 Vbeta and 13 Jbeta primers. Original data processing: Later, an analysis found roughly 80 million unique TCR beta chains, and around 12 million of these were shared. Generated by immunoSEQ multiplex PCR, the TCRdb table keeps only in-frame clones and is missing some. The V and J calls and clone size come from that table; D and trimming were worked out from the DNA. The sample holds over 100,000 clones, just under 80% seen once. The receptor was derived from a man aged 25 to 40 in good health and CMV-seronegative. Input material: PBMCs. The chain joins TRBV28 to TRBJ2-1; TRBD2 matches at 7 bases. CDR3 DNA: TGTGCCAGCAGTTTAGCGGGAGAGGTAAATGAGCAGTTCTTC. It yields the protein CASSLAGEVNEQFF.